This TCR beta chain was captured in a study of shared clonotypes between healthy human individuals. On the study more broadly: Participating donors consisted of two women and a few men aged 18 to 49.

Profiling relied on immunoSEQ multiplex PCR, and the TCRdb table lists in-frame clones only, not all of them. The sample holds hundreds of thousands of clones, roughly 96% seen once. As to this clone: The antigen remains unidentified.

Cells designated naive CD8 were CD45RO-negative and were positively selected for CCR7, with terminally differentiated effector memory CD45RA+ cells excluded. Study observations and caveats: Memory subsets had estimated richness that was generally smaller than that of naive subsets.

Material: naive CD8+ T cells sorted from blood. The clonotype comes from a woman younger than 45 in good health.

This CDR3 reads CASSSGPGTNYNEQFF. The CDR3 DNA reads as TGTGCCAGCAGTTCCGGCCCGGGGACCAACTACAATGAGCAGTTCTTC. The chain recombines TRBV27 with TRBJ2-1; D may match TRBD1 or TRBD2 (5 bases each). Per germline, CDR1 MNHEY and CDR2 SMNVEV (reference sequence). The V end lost 4 bases, the J end lost 3 bases, and 16 bases lay between the germline ends. The CDR3 extends over 16 amino acids.